Sequencing of this T cell receptor beta chain was carried out in a study of T cell repertoires in cytomegalovirus infection. The CDR3 totals 12 residues. Germline CDR1 is MNHEY and CDR2 is SMNVEV (reference sequence). Study outcomes and limitations: HLA-C-restricted CMV clonotypes gave the most frequent clonotype in two of eight donors. Summed frequency of public TCR beta families distinguished CMV carriers with the relevant HLA.

About this clonotype: Its antigen is as yet unknown. Relative to the germline gene, one junction end is altered; a read error may explain this.

TCRdb reprocessed the reads via MiXCR and lists one record per CDR3 protein. The top ten clones hold 9.5% to 15% of a sample with 650,000 to 900,000 distinct CDR3 sequences, approximately 32% of them seen once. The material was cultured CD8+ T cells from PBMCs, obtained from culture after CMV antigen stimulation. The TCR originated in a human donor in good health (CMV status not recorded). Some clones in this sample may be carry-over from other donors' samples. The chain couples TRBV27 to TRBJ1-6, with D unclear. CDR3 bases: TGTGCCAGCAGTTTAACAAATTCACCCTTCCACTTT. Its protein product is CASSLTNSPFHF.